This T cell receptor (beta chain) came from a study of T cell changes during pregnancy in multiple sclerosis. This table comes from immunoSEQ multiplex PCR, and its TCRdb copy is limited to in-frame clones, with some not included. This sample has about 69,000 clones, with around 94% found just once. This receptor was taken from a female donor in good health, enrolled as a control in a pregnancy study. The specimen was peripheral blood, collected in the third trimester of pregnancy.

CDR3 sequence reads: CASSPEKGFSYNEQFF. Here the CDR3 DNA reads TGTGCCAGCAGCCCCGAGAAGGGGTTCTCCTACAATGAGCAGTTCTTC. The chain joins TRBV27 to TRBJ2-1, with TRBD1 as a possible D gene (5 bases). CDR3 length: 16 amino acids. V was pared by 6 bases and J by 0 bases, with 15 bases between. In germline, CDR1 is MNHEY, CDR2 SMNVEV (reference sequence).